This T cell receptor beta chain was obtained from a study of shared clonotypes between healthy human individuals. Whole-study context: CD4 naive cells filled three plates per donor, CD4 memory three, CD8 naive two and CD8 memory one.

Turning to this clone: Antigen unknown.

Findings of the study overall: A handful of donors showed sharing of around 5% of naive CD4 clonotypes.

Genomic DNA belonging to each subset was distributed in equal measure over several immunoSEQ plates. The data were produced by immunoSEQ multiplex PCR, yet TCRdb's version contains in-frame clones alone and is incomplete. This table holds over 850,000 clones, around 78% found once. With V trimmed by 5 bases and J by 1 base, 9 bases remained unmatched. This CDR3 is built from 17 residues. CDR1 is LNHDA and CDR2 is SQIVND in the germline V gene (reference sequence). The receptor comes from a man aged 18 to 29 in good health. Some clones in this sample may be carry-over from other donors' samples. The chain links TRBV19 to TRBJ2-2; 8 bases match TRBD2. The sample was memory CD4+ T cells from PBMCs. Regarding subset: CD45RA-negative fraction. This CDR3 is CASSPLGLAKNTGELFF. The CDR3 DNA reads TGTGCCAGTAGTCCCCTCGGACTAGCCAAGAACACCGGGGAGCTGTTTTTT.